These T cell receptor beta chains were read from a single sample in a study of T cells in Graves' hyperthyroidism and ophthalmopathy. Each CDR3 protein gets one entry after TCRdb re-called the multiplex PCR reads with MiXCR. The sample has more than 100,000 distinct CDR3 sequences, 47% seen once; the top ten hold approximately 30%. The sample was blood. The receptor source for this set is a man in his forties with Graves' hyperthyroidism. Both conserved end residues are part of each CDR3. Fields, in order: V gene, D gene, clone size, J gene, CDR3 DNA, CDR3 protein. The D gene is left open where the match is weak. Clone size is not always given. Where it is, it says once, few, many or a class for expanded clones.

TRBV20-1,-,-,TRBJ1-1,TGCAGTGCTAGAAGGGTTATGGGGGGATACGAAGCTTTCTTT,CSARRVMGGYEAFF
TRBV2,-,many,TRBJ2-5,TGTGCCAGCAGTGAAGCTGGGGGCAAGGAGACCCAGTACTTC,CASSEAGGKETQYF
TRBV10-3,TRBD1,once,TRBJ1-5,TGTGCCATCAGTGAGTCTAGGACAGGGGGCTACGAGCATTTT,CAISESRTGGYEHF
TRBV29-1,TRBD1,many,TRBJ2-3,TGCAGCGTGCTCCTTCGGACAGGGGGCTGGCGGGATACGCAGTATTTT,CSVLLRTGGWRDTQYF
TRBV6-4,TRBD1,many,TRBJ2-3,TGTGCCAGCACTCTCCTCGGACAGGGTGGGGCGGATACGCAGTATTTT,CASTLLGQGGADTQYF
TRBV29-1,TRBD1,-,TRBJ2-1,TGCAGCGTTGAAGTTTGGGACAGGGGCTACAATGAGCAGTTCTTC,CSVEVWDRGYNEQFF
TRBV7-6,-,many,TRBJ1-5,TGTGCCAGCAGCTCTACGAATGGGGGAGGTCAGCCCCAGCATTTT,CASSSTNGGGQPQHF
TRBV13,-,many,TRBJ1-6,TGTGCCAGCAGCTTAACCCGGGGCCCTAAGGGGTCACCCCTCCACTTT,CASSLTRGPKGSPLHF
TRBV6-1,-,-,TRBJ2-5,TGTGCCAGCAGACCCCAGGGGGAGACCCAGTACTTC,CASRPQGETQYF
TRBV29-1,-,many,TRBJ2-2,TGCAGCGTTTTGGGGACGGTGACCGGGGAGCTGTTTTTT,CSVLGTVTGELFF
TRBV7-9,-,-,TRBJ2-5,TGTGCCAGCAGCTCAGTGGTAGGACAGCGAGGTTATTCGGGGACCCAGTACTTC,CASSSVVGQRGYSGTQYF
TRBV9,-,many,TRBJ1-2,TGTGCCAGCAGCCCCTATTCGGGCAGTGAGGCTGGCTACACCTTC,CASSPYSGSEAGYTF
TRBV5-1,TRBD2,many,TRBJ2-3,TGCGCCAGCAGCTTTCGGAGCGGGGGGGACCTTAGCACAGATACGCAGTATTTT,CASSFRSGGDLSTDTQYF
TRBV24-1,-,-,TRBJ1-2,TGTGCCACCAGTGTAGGCTATGGCTACACCTTC,CATSVGYGYTF
TRBV20-1,TRBD1,-,TRBJ1-4,TGCAGTGCTAGGGGGACAGGGGATGAAAAACTGTTTTTT,CSARGTGDEKLFF
TRBV2,TRBD2,many,TRBJ2-1,TGTGCCAGCAGTGAGCGGGAGAGGTACAATGAGCAGTTCTTC,CASSERERYNEQFF
TRBV7-3,TRBD2,few,TRBJ2-1,TGTGCCTCAGCGGTGGGAACTAGCGGGAGAGATGAGCAGTTCTTC,CASAVGTSGRDEQFF
TRBV5-1,TRBD1,-,TRBJ1-2,TGCGCCAGCAGCTTCGGGACAGGGGATGGCTACACCTTC,CASSFGTGDGYTF
TRBV11-3,TRBD2,many,TRBJ2-1,TGTGCCAGCAGCTTATCTCCTAGCGGTACCTACAATGAGCAGTTCTTC,CASSLSPSGTYNEQFF
TRBV9,-,many,TRBJ2-6,TGTGCCAGCAGCCGTGATCCTGGGGCCAACGTCCTGACTTTC,CASSRDPGANVLTF
TRBV4-1,TRBD1,many,TRBJ2-5,TGCGCCAGCAGCCAAGTCGCATCCAGGGGGTCGGAGACCCAGTACTTC,CASSQVASRGSETQYF
TRBV12-3/TRBV12-4,-,many,TRBJ1-1,TGTGCCGTAACAGATGATCCCCGGGACATGAACACTGAAGCTTTCTTT,CAVTDDPRDMNTEAFF
TRBV5-6,TRBD1,many,TRBJ1-4,TGTGCCAGCAGTACATCAGGGGGGACTAATGAAAAACTGTTTTTT,CASSTSGGTNEKLFF
TRBV15,-,many,TRBJ1-1,TGTGCCACCAGCAGAGATGCGGAACAGCCTGAAGCTTTCTTT,CATSRDAEQPEAFF
TRBV7-2,TRBD1,-,TRBJ2-4,TGTGCCAGCAGCTCCGCGGACAAGGGGGCCCTAAACATTCAGTACTTC,CASSSADKGALNIQYF
TRBV7-2,-,-,TRBJ1-2,TGTGCCAGCAGCTTAGACAGGAGGGATGGCTACACCTTC,CASSLDRRDGYTF
TRBV28,TRBD1,-,TRBJ2-5,TGTGCCAGCAGCTCTAGACAGGGGGGGCCTGAGGACCAGTACTTC,CASSSRQGGPEDQYF
TRBV28,TRBD1,many,TRBJ2-1,TGTGCCAGCAGGAGACAGGGTACTCGGAACAATGAGCAGTTCTTC,CASRRQGTRNNEQFF
TRBV27,TRBD2,-,TRBJ2-7,TGTGCCAGCAGCCCTATAGCGGGAGGGCCCTACGAGCAGTACTTC,CASSPIAGGPYEQYF
TRBV11-3,TRBD1,-,TRBJ2-3,TGTGCCAGCAGCGGGGGGACAGGGGCAGATACGCAGTATTTT,CASSGGTGADTQYF
TRBV28,-,many,TRBJ2-6,TGTGCCAGCAGTCGAACAGGGAGTTGGGCCAACGTCCTGACTTTC,CASSRTGSWANVLTF
TRBV4-3,TRBD1,-,TRBJ1-4,TGCGCCAGCAGCCACGCTGTCGGACAGGGGGCGATGGGTGAAAAACTGTTTTTT,CASSHAVGQGAMGEKLFF
TRBV20-1,TRBD2,-,TRBJ2-3,TGCAGTGCACATAGCGGGAGGGCCTGGTACAATGAGCAGTATTTT,CSAHSGRAWYNEQYF
TRBV20-1,-,many,TRBJ2-2,TGCAGTGCTAGAGATGGAGAGCGGATCCAATCCGGGGAGCTGTTTTTT,CSARDGERIQSGELFF
TRBV28,-,many,TRBJ2-7,TGTGCCAGCCAGAGGTTCTACGAGCAGTACTTC,CASQRFYEQYF
TRBV19,TRBD1,-,TRBJ2-3,TGTGCCAGTAGTCTGGGACAGGGAGGAGTCGGGGATACGCAGTATTTT,CASSLGQGGVGDTQYF
TRBV6-1,TRBD1,many,TRBJ2-5,TGTGCCAGCAGTCACCAGACAGGGGGAGCCGAGACCCAGTACTTC,CASSHQTGGAETQYF
TRBV9,-,-,TRBJ2-7,TGTGCCAGCAGCGTGGGTACCTACGAGCAGTACTTC,CASSVGTYEQYF
TRBV19,-,many,TRBJ2-5,TGTGCCAGTAGGAGCACGGACCCGGTCGAGACCCAGTACTTC,CASRSTDPVETQYF
TRBV29-1,-,-,TRBJ1-1,TGTGCCTGGAGAAAAGGCGGGTACACTGAAGCTTTCTTT,CAWRKGGYTEAFF
TRBV6-5,-,few,TRBJ1-1,TGTGCCAGCAGCGAATGGGAGAGGGAAGCTTTCTTT,CASSEWEREAFF
TRBV13,-,many,TRBJ2-7,TGTGCCAGCAGCTCCGGCGGGGGCGGCGAGCAGTACTTC,CASSSGGGGEQYF
TRBV5-1,TRBD2,many,TRBJ2-3,TGCGCCAGCAGCTTGTTATCTAGCGGGGTGGCAGATACGCAGTATTTT,CASSLLSSGVADTQYF
TRBV5-4,TRBD1,-,TRBJ2-3,TGTGCCAGCAGCTTCCTCGGACAGGCGGGTAACAATGAGCAGTATTTT,CASSFLGQAGNNEQYF
TRBV20-1,-,-,TRBJ2-2,TGCAGTGCTAGGGGATCCACCGGGGAGCTGTTTTTT,CSARGSTGELFF
TRBV7-2,TRBD1,-,TRBJ1-6,TGTGCCAGCTCTAGACGGACGGCGGGGGACAGTCCGAATTCACCCCTCCACTTT,CASSRRTAGDSPNSPLHF
TRBV19,TRBD1,many,TRBJ2-1,TGTGCCAGTAGTATTCTAGACAGGGAGAGTTTCAATGAGCAGTTCTTC,CASSILDRESFNEQFF
TRBV20-1,-,many,TRBJ2-1,TGCAGTGCGGAGGGGATGCTAGCTCCAAGCGATGAGCAGTTCTTC,CSAEGMLAPSDEQFF
TRBV7-3,-,many,TRBJ1-1,TGTGCCAGCAGCCCACAAATCAAGTTAACAGGCCCGACTGAAGCTTTCTTT,CASSPQIKLTGPTEAFF
TRBV7-9,TRBD1,-,TRBJ1-2,TGTGCCAGCAGCTTAGGTGTTGGACAGGGTTCCACCACTCGTGGCTACACCTTC,CASSLGVGQGSTTRGYTF
TRBV5-1,-,many,TRBJ1-2,TGCGCCAGCAGCTTGGAATGGGCATCTAACTATGGCTACACCTTC,CASSLEWASNYGYTF
TRBV24-1,TRBD2,-,TRBJ2-3,TGTGCCACCAGTGAGGCTAGCGGGAGGTACTCCTACAATGAGCAGTATTTT,CATSEASGRYSYNEQYF